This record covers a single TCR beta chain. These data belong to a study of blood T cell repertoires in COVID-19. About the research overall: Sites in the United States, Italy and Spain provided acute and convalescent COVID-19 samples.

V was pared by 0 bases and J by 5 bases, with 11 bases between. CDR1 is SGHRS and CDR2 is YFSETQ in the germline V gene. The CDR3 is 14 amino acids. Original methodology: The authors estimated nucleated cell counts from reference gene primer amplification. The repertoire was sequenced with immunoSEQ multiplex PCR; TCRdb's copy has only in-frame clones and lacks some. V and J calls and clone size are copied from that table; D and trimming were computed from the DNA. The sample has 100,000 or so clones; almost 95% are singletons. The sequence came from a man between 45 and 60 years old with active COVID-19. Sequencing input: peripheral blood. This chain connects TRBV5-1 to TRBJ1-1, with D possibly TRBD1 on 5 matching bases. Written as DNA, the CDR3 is TGCGCCAGCAGCTTGGCCGCGGGGGGGACTGAAGCTTTCTTT. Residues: CASSLAAGGTEAFF.